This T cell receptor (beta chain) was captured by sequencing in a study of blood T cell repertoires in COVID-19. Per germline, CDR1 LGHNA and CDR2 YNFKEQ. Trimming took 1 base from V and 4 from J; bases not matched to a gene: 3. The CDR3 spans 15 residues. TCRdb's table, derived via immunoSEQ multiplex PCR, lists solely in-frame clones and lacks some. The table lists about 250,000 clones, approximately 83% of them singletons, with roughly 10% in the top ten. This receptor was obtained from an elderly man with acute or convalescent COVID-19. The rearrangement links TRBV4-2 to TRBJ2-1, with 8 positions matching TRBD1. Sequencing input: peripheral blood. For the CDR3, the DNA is TGTGCCAGCAGCCAAGGGACAGGGCCTTACAATGAGCAGTTCTTC. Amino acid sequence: CASSQGTGPYNEQFF.